This TCR beta chain was observed in a study of blood T cell repertoires in COVID-19. The method was immunoSEQ multiplex PCR; TCRdb's version includes in-frame clones alone and lacks a portion of them. The table records 100,000 to 150,000 clones, less than 90% of them present only once. The CDR3 runs 13 residues. In germline, CDR1 is MGHRA, CDR2 YSYEKL. Of note for this clone: One end of the junction is discordant with germline, which a read error may explain.

The V gene is TRBV4-1, the J gene TRBJ1-3, with D uncertain. This clonotype was obtained from an elderly woman with acute or convalescent COVID-19. The sequencing sample was made of peripheral blood. CDR3 region: CASSQDRHRPSDF. The CDR3 DNA reads as TGCGCCAGCAGCCAAGATCGGCACAGACCTTCGGATTTT.